The clone carrying this T cell receptor (beta chain) was seen once. As handled by the study authors: Nucleated cell counts were estimated from reference gene primer amplification. Sequenced by immunoSEQ multiplex PCR; TCRdb stores in-frame clones only, minus some. V and J calls and clone size are as listed in that table; D and trimming were resolved from the DNA. The profile shows tens of thousands of clones, 82% of them singletons. The sample is drawn from a study of blood T cell repertoires in COVID-19. Study-wide background: Samples representing acute and convalescent COVID-19 were sourced from the United States, Italy and Spain. The cDNA or gDNA used as material had been derived from T cells, B-cell-depleted T cells, or PBMCs.

CDR3 size: 15 residues. Between the trimmed V and J ends, which lost 3 bases and 6 bases, there was a span of 19 bases. Germline V gene lookup returns CDR1 DFQATT and CDR2 SNEGSKA (reference sequence). The V gene is TRBV20-1, the J gene TRBJ2-3; TRBD1 is a possible D gene (5 bases). The specimen was peripheral blood. The sequence came from a human donor in a cohort sampled during active COVID-19. The CDR3 reads CSASGAAPVYDTQYF. For the CDR3, the DNA is TGCAGTGCTAGTGGGGCAGCCCCGGTGTACGATACGCAGTATTTT.